Below, 10 T cell receptor beta chains from the same sample are listed, as sequenced in a study of cytotoxic CD8 clonotypes in ibrutinib-treated CLL (dated by TCRdb to 2020 to 2022). Per the publication, the time point label means: about a year on ibrutinib. Receptor amplification or capture employed the immunoSEQ multiplex PCR assay. Held by TCRdb, this immuneACCESS table contains in-frame sequences only and omits some clones. Under half of the omission traces to an unresolved V gene where checked; the cause of the rest is unknown. The sample table contains some 200,000 clones; only one count was recorded for 75% to 85% of them. The ten largest clonotypes hold about 10% of the sample. This material consisted of PBMCs, taken after 12 months of ibrutinib treatment. Receptor source: a human donor with chronic lymphocytic leukemia.

The V gene is TRBV12-5, the J gene TRBJ2-5; weak D call: TRBD1 (5 bases). The CDR3 length is 14 residues. Germline assignment: CDR1 LGHNT and CDR2 FRNRAP. With 6 bases removed from V and 1 base from J, the gap between germline ends came to 12 bases. The CDR3 here is CASGGSGSQETQYF. The CDR3 nucleotides read TGTGCTAGTGGCGGATCAGGGTCCCAAGAGACCCAGTACTTC.

The chain is built from TRBV6-4 and TRBJ1-2; no clear D. The CDR3 is 12 amino acids. Deletions cut 9 bases from V and 3 bases from J, with 11 bases between. Germline CDR1 is MRHNA and CDR2 is SNTAGT. The CDR3 loop reads CASTTGDYGYTF. In DNA, the CDR3 is TGTGCCAGTACAACTGGGGACTATGGCTACACCTTC.

This chain joins TRBV6-5 and TRBJ1-1; D is undetermined. Trimming left V 0 bases short and J 1 base short, with 12 bases between. This CDR3 is built from 16 residues. The V gene's germline CDR1 is MNHEY and CDR2 SVGAGI. The DNA of the CDR3 is TGTGCCAGCAGTTACTCGATATTCAGAGCGAACACTGAAGCTTTCTTT. Amino acids: CASSYSIFRANTEAFF.

J is TRBJ2-7 and V is TRBV27, with unresolved D. The CDR3 totals 13 residues. Trimming removed 2 bases at V and 0 bases at J, with 5 bases between. Germline lookup yields CDR1 MNHEY and CDR2 SMNVEV (reference sequence). The CDR3 is CASSLRISYEQYF. The DNA for the CDR3 is TGTGCCAGCAGTTTAAGGATCTCCTACGAGCAGTACTTC.

The chain combines TRBV28 with TRBJ2-5, with TRBD2 as a possible D gene (6 bases). With 3 bases removed from V and 9 bases from J, the gap between germline ends came to 11 bases. Germline V gives CDR1 MDHEN, CDR2 SYDVKM. The CDR3 is 12 amino acids. The CDR3 DNA is TGTGCCAGCAGTTTCCTGCCGGGGGCCCAGTACTTC. Translation gives CASSFLPGAQYF. The full variable domain, its missing parts supplied by reference TRBV28 and TRBJ2-5, is DVKVTQSSRYLVKRTGEKVFLECVQDMDHENMFWYRQDPGLGLRLIYFSYDVKMKEKGDIPEGYSVSREKKERFSLILESASTNQTSMYLCASSFLPGAQYFGPGTRLLVL.

The genes are TRBV18 and TRBJ1-4; D uncertain. Germline lookup yields CDR1 KGHSH and CDR2 LQKENI. The V end was cut by 3 bases, the J end by 3 bases, with 8 bases between. The CDR3 is 14 amino acids. CDR3 nucleotides: TGTGCCAGCTCACCCCCTGGGTCTAATGAAAAACTGTTTTTT. This codes for CASSPPGSNEKLFF.

Comment on this clone: Relative to the germline gene, one junction end is altered; a read error may explain this. This sequence joins TRBV6-1 and TRBJ1-3, with no clear D. Germline V gene lookup returns CDR1 MNHNS and CDR2 SASEGT. This CDR3 is built from 15 residues. CDR3 sequence: CASSEPPFPGNTIYF. The DNA of the CDR3 is TGTGCCAGCAGTGAACCGCCCTTTCCTGGGAACACCATATATTTT.

The rearrangement links TRBV25-1 to TRBJ2-1; 9 bases match TRBD2. Germline lookup yields CDR1 MGHDK and CDR2 SYGVNS. The V and J ends lost 3 bases and 0 bases, in that order; junction bases with no gene match: 9. This CDR3 contains 18 residues. Here the CDR3 reads CASSDPREGPSSYNEQFF. Here the CDR3 DNA reads TGTGCCAGCAGTGATCCGCGGGAGGGCCCTAGCTCCTACAATGAGCAGTTCTTC.

V usage is TRBV6-5 and J usage is TRBJ1-1; D is perhaps TRBD1 (6 bases). The germline V and J ends were trimmed by 0 bases and 3 bases, with 11 bases remaining between them. In germline, CDR1 is MNHEY, CDR2 SVGAGI. This CDR3 contains 15 residues. CDR3 amino acids: CASSYSRQVDTEAFF. CDR3 in DNA: TGTGCCAGCAGTTACTCTAGACAGGTGGACACTGAAGCTTTCTTT.

V and J are TRBV29-1 and TRBJ2-3; D perhaps matches TRBD2 (5 bases). The V and J ends lost 4 bases and 2 bases respectively, with 16 bases between them. Germline values: CDR1 SQVTM, CDR2 ANQGSEA. The CDR3 runs to 15 residues. The CDR3 loop reads CSVGSQAEVTDTQYF. DNA for the CDR3: TGCAGCGTTGGGTCCCAAGCGGAAGTCACAGATACGCAGTATTTT.